This is a list of T cell receptor beta chains from one sample in a study of CD8 T cells in ankylosing spondylitis. Each CDR3 protein is one row after TCRdb ran MiXCR on the 5' RACE reads. The sample yields hundreds of thousands of distinct CDR3 sequences, roughly 18% seen once. The specimen sequenced was blood, either unsorted or a sorted T cell fraction (not recorded which). These receptors were taken from a male donor with ankylosing spondylitis. Both conserved end residues are part of each CDR3. The order of the fields is clone size, V gene, D gene, J gene, CDR3 DNA, CDR3 protein. D genes are given only for firm matches. Clone size is stated in some rows and not others, as once, few, many or a class when expanded.

>NA|TRBV12-3/TRBV12-4|TRBD2|TRBJ2-5
TGTGCCAGCAGTCCGGGACTAGCGGGGCTGGTACAAGAGACCCAGTACTTC
CASSPGLAGLVQETQYF
>NA|TRBV7-8|NA|TRBJ2-2
TGTGCCAGCAGCTTAGGGGCGGATGGGACCGGGGAGCTGTTTTTT
CASSLGADGTGELFF
>NA|TRBV5-1|TRBD1|TRBJ1-2
TGCGCCAGCAGCTTGGTGTGGGACAGCTATGGCTACACCTTC
CASSLVWDSYGYTF
>NA|TRBV20-1|NA|TRBJ2-5
TGCAGTGCAGGGCTGGGGTTGGGTCCAGAGACCCAGTACTTC
CSAGLGLGPETQYF
>NA|TRBV6-2/TRBV6-3|TRBD2|TRBJ2-1
TGTGCCAGCAGTCCCGGGACTAGCGACTACAATGAGCAGTTCTTC
CASSPGTSDYNEQFF
>many|TRBV12-3/TRBV12-4|NA|TRBJ2-7
TGTGCCAGCAGTTTCGGCGAAAGGGACAACTACGAGCAGTACTTC
CASSFGERDNYEQYF
>NA|TRBV6-2/TRBV6-3|TRBD1|TRBJ2-1
TGTGCCAGCGGGAACCAGACAGGGGTCCATGAGCAGTTCTTC
CASGNQTGVHEQFF
>NA|TRBV12-3/TRBV12-4|NA|TRBJ2-5
TGTGCCAGCAGAAACACAGGGCAAGAGACCCAGTACTTC
CASRNTGQETQYF
>few|TRBV20-1|NA|TRBJ1-5
TGCAGTGCTAGACCCTCGGGACTGGACGGGGGGCCCCAGCATTTT
CSARPSGLDGGPQHF
>NA|TRBV5-1|NA|TRBJ2-7
TGCGCCAGCAGCTGGACCCAAGCAGGGTTCGAGCAGTACTTC
CASSWTQAGFEQYF
>NA|TRBV11-2|NA|TRBJ2-7
TGTGCCAGCAGCTTAACTCTTAGCGCCGAGCAGTACTTC
CASSLTLSAEQYF
>NA|TRBV7-2|NA|TRBJ1-1
TGTGCCAGCAGCTTAGGGACCGCGGTAGAGACTGAAGCTTTCTTT
CASSLGTAVETEAFF
>NA|TRBV4-3|NA|TRBJ1-2
TGCGCCAGCAGCCAAGGTTGGACCTATGGCTACACCTTC
CASSQGWTYGYTF
>few|TRBV7-3|NA|TRBJ2-2
TGTGCCAGCAGCTTTAGGGGGACCGGGGAGCTGTTTTTT
CASSFRGTGELFF
>NA|TRBV12-3/TRBV12-4|TRBD2|TRBJ2-1
TGTGCCAGCAGTTTACTAAGCGGGATAGGGGACAATGAGCAGTTCTTC
CASSLLSGIGDNEQFF
>many|TRBV2|NA|TRBJ2-1
TGTGCCAGCAGTGAAGCCGATGAGCAGTTCTTC
CASSEADEQFF
>many|TRBV12-3/TRBV12-4|TRBD2|TRBJ2-2
TGTGCCAGCACCATGCTAGCGGTGCTCACCGGGGAGCTGTTTTTT
CASTMLAVLTGELFF
>few|TRBV13|TRBD2|TRBJ2-3
TGTGCCAGCAGCTCCGGGACTAGCGGGGAATACACAGATACGCAGTATTTT
CASSSGTSGEYTDTQYF
>few|TRBV20-1|TRBD2|TRBJ2-1
TGCAGTGCCCCCGCGGGGGGACAATCCTACAATGAGCAGTTCTTC
CSAPAGGQSYNEQFF
>few|TRBV4-1|TRBD1|TRBJ1-1
TGCGCCAGCAGCCCACGGCGACAGGGCACTGAAGCTTTCTTT
CASSPRRQGTEAFF
>many|TRBV5-1|NA|TRBJ2-7
TGCGCCAGCACCGGGACAAATACCTACGAGCAGTACTTC
CASTGTNTYEQYF
>NA|TRBV7-9|NA|TRBJ2-2
TGTGCCAGCAGCCCCCCCCTAAGGGCCGCCGGGGAGCTGTTTTTT
CASSPPLRAAGELFF
>NA|TRBV29-1|NA|TRBJ2-7
TGCAGCGTTGGGGACGACAGCTCCTACGAGCAGTACTTC
CSVGDDSSYEQYF
>once|TRBV20-1|NA|TRBJ2-7
TGCAGTGCTAGGGGCCTAGAGACGTTGGCCTACGAGCAGTACTTC
CSARGLETLAYEQYF
>NA|TRBV7-9|TRBD1|TRBJ1-1
TGTGCCAGCAGCTTCGGGACAGGGGAACAGAGGATCTTT
CASSFGTGEQRIF
>few|TRBV11-2|NA|TRBJ2-7
TGTGCCAGCAGCCCCTGGGGTACAGGGACCGGATCCTACGAGCAGTACTTC
CASSPWGTGTGSYEQYF
>few|TRBV5-1|TRBD2|TRBJ2-1
TGCGCCAGCAGCTTGGCTATGGGGACTAACAATGAGCAGTTCTTC
CASSLAMGTNNEQFF
>many|TRBV2|NA|TRBJ2-2
TGTGCCAGCAGTGATGGGGAGGTCGCTCCCGGGGAGCTGTTTTTT
CASSDGEVAPGELFF
>few|TRBV27|NA|TRBJ2-7
TGTGCCAGCAGTTTGGGCGGCCTTCCCTACGAGCAGTACTTC
CASSLGGLPYEQYF
>few|TRBV20-1|TRBD1|TRBJ1-2
TGCAGTGCCCCGCAGGGGGGGGCTAACTATGGCTACACCTTC
CSAPQGGANYGYTF
>few|TRBV4-1|TRBD1|TRBJ1-2
TGCGCCAGCCAAACCGGGACAGGGGTGAACTATGGCTACACCTTC
CASQTGTGVNYGYTF
>many|TRBV12-5|NA|TRBJ2-7
TGTGCTAGTGGTTTGGCGAACCGGGACTACGAGCAGTACTTC
CASGLANRDYEQYF
>NA|TRBV29-1|TRBD2|TRBJ2-3
TGCAGCGCAAGACTAGCGGGAGCTACAGATACGCAGTATTTT
CSARLAGATDTQYF
>NA|TRBV3-1|NA|TRBJ2-3
TGTGCCAGCAGCCAAGGGCTGGAGACAGATACGCAGTATTTT
CASSQGLETDTQYF
>many|TRBV4-1|NA|TRBJ1-4
TGCGCCAGCAGCCAAGCATGGGAGGAAAAACTGTTTTTT
CASSQAWEEKLFF
>few|TRBV12-3/TRBV12-4|TRBD2|TRBJ2-4
TGTGCCAGCAGCCCCGGGGACGGGGAGCGGGAGGGCCTGGCCAAAAACATTCAGTACTTC
CASSPGDGEREGLAKNIQYF
>few|TRBV20-1|TRBD2|TRBJ2-2
TGCAGTGTCCCAACTAGCGATACCACCGGGGAGCTGTTTTTT
CSVPTSDTTGELFF
>NA|TRBV19|NA|TRBJ2-7
TGTGCCAGTAGCCCCGCACACCCCTACGAGCAGTACTTC
CASSPAHPYEQYF
>NA|TRBV6-1|TRBD2|TRBJ2-5
TGTGCCAGCAGTGAATATGGCGGGGGGCAAGAGACCCAGTACTTC
CASSEYGGGQETQYF
>NA|TRBV7-9|NA|TRBJ1-1
TGTGCCAGCAGCTTACCCGGACACCTCCTGGCCCCCACTGAAGCTTTCTTT
CASSLPGHLLAPTEAFF
>NA|TRBV7-2|NA|TRBJ2-7
TGTGCCAGCGGTAGGGGTTTCGAGCAGTACTTC
CASGRGFEQYF
>NA|TRBV6-1|NA|TRBJ2-2
TGTGCCAGCTCCTGGACTATATCGAACACCGGGGAGCTGTTTTTT
CASSWTISNTGELFF
>NA|TRBV9|NA|TRBJ1-5
TGTGCCAGCAGCGTAGACCCGGGAGGGTCAGCAGATACGCAGCATTTT
CASSVDPGGSADTQHF
>NA|TRBV18|NA|TRBJ1-5
TGTGCCAGCTCACCAGAGACAGCCACTGGGCAGCCCCAGCATTTT
CASSPETATGQPQHF
>few|TRBV11-2|TRBD1|TRBJ2-3
TGTGCCAGCAGCTCTCGACCGGGACAGGGTTACACAGATACGCAGTATTTT
CASSSRPGQGYTDTQYF
>few|TRBV24-1|NA|TRBJ1-5
TGTGCCACCAGTGATTTGGATAGCAATCAGCCCCAGCATTTT
CATSDLDSNQPQHF
>NA|TRBV5-5|TRBD2|TRBJ2-3
TGTGCCAGCAGCTTACCTAGCGGGGGCCTCACAGATACGCAGTATTTT
CASSLPSGGLTDTQYF
>NA|TRBV9|NA|TRBJ2-3
TGTGCCAGCAGCGTAGAGGGCAGGGTGATGACAGATACGCAGTATTTT
CASSVEGRVMTDTQYF
>few|TRBV20-1|TRBD2|TRBJ2-5
TGCAGTGCTAAGCGGGAGCTACAAGAGACCCAGTACTTC
CSAKRELQETQYF
>NA|TRBV6-4|TRBD2|TRBJ2-1
TGTGCCAGCAGTGAGGGACTAGCGTCAGGGGAGCAGTTCTTC
CASSEGLASGEQFF
>few|TRBV6-2/TRBV6-3|NA|TRBJ2-3
TGTGCCAGCAGTTCCTCGGGTTTCACAGATACGCAGTATTTT
CASSSSGFTDTQYF
>few|TRBV4-3|TRBD1|TRBJ1-2
TGCGCCAGCAGCCCGGACAGGGCGCAGGAGTACTATGGCTACACCTTC
CASSPDRAQEYYGYTF
>few|TRBV5-1|NA|TRBJ1-4
TGCGCCAGCAGCTTGGACAGGCTGCAACTAATGAAAAATGAAAAACTGTTTTTT
CASSLDRLQLMKNEKLFF
>many|TRBV12-3/TRBV12-4|NA|TRBJ1-5
TGTGCCAGCAGTTTAAGGGACACCGATCAGCCCCAGCATTTT
CASSLRDTDQPQHF
>NA|TRBV29-1|NA|TRBJ2-2
TGCAGCGTTGTGGCAACGAACACCGGGGAGCTGTTTTTT
CSVVATNTGELFF
>few|TRBV20-1|NA|TRBJ2-5
TGCAGTGCTACCTCCTCTTCGGGGCAGACTTTCCAAGAGACCCAGTACTTC
CSATSSSGQTFQETQYF
>few|TRBV4-1|NA|TRBJ2-2
TGCGCCAGCAGCCAAGATAGGCTTTACACCGGGGAGCTGTTTTTT
CASSQDRLYTGELFF
>NA|TRBV4-2|NA|TRBJ2-2
TGTGCCAGCAGCCAAGAGCAGGGGTGGACCGGGGAGCTGTTTTTT
CASSQEQGWTGELFF